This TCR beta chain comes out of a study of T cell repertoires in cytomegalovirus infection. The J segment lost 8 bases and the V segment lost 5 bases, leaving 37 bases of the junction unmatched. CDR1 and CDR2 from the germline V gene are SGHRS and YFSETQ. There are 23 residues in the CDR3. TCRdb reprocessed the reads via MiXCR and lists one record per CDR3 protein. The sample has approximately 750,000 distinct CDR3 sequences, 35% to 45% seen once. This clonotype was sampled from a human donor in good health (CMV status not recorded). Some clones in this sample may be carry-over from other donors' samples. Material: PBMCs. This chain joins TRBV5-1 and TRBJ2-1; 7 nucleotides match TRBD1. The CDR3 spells CASSGTEAYGLGRWGRGADEQFF. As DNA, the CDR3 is TGCGCCAGCAGTGGGACAGAAGCGTACGGGCTAGGTCGATGGGGCCGAGGCGCAGATGAGCAGTTCTTC.